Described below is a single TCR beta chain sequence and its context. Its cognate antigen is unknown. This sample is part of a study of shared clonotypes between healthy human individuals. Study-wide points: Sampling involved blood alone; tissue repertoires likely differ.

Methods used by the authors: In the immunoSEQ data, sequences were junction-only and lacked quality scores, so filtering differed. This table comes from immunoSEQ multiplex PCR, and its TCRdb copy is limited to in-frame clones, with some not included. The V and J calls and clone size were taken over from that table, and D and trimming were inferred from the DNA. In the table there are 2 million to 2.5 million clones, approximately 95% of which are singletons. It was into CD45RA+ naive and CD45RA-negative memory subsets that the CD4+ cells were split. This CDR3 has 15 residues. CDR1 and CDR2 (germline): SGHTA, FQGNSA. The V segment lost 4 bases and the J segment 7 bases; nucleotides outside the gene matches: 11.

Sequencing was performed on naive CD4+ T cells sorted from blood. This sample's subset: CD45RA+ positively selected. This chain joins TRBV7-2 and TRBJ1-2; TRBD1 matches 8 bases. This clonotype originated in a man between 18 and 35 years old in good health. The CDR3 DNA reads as TGTGCCAGCAGCTCGGACAGGGTGATCGGACTTGGCTACACCTTC. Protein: CASSSDRVIGLGYTF.